This TCR beta chain was found in a study of blood T cell repertoires in COVID-19 (dated by TCRdb to the early 2020s). Describing the broader study: Recovered participants in ImmuneRACE Cohort 3 were defined as having two consecutive negative NP/OP PCR tests, clearance from a healthcare professional, or resolution of symptoms. Samples covering the acute and convalescent phases of COVID-19 were provided by collaborators in the United States, Italy and Spain. The prospective study material was composed of cDNA or gDNA derived from T cells, B-cell-depleted T cells, or PBMCs. The dataset comprised deeply sampled blood TCRbeta repertoires from subjects exposed to, actively infected with, or recovered from COVID-19. The repertoires were released in a freely available public database intended as a resource for research on the immune response to SARS-CoV-2. Samples were obtained from the ongoing ImmuneRACE study (first 160 participants) and from 1,000 to 1,500 subjects provided by 6 global collaborators. Nearly every sample came with metadata listing a de-identified subject ID, COVID-19 status, age in years and sex. Where available, HLA class I and class II types were obtained from metadata supplied by the sample provider rather than from assay-based typing. What the study reported, not specific to this receptor: The amount of clinical and demographic metadata varied by source and participant and was provided uncurated.

Participants in the prospective study were enrolled through a virtual design, were aged 18 to 89 years, and lived in about 25 United States geographic areas. To assign participants to cohorts, the prospective study relied on clinical history that participants themselves reported in a screening survey and a study questionnaire. In the prospective study, whole blood, serum and a nasopharyngeal or oropharyngeal swab were collected from each participant by mobile phlebotomists. Prospective study participants could optionally give additional blood draws and questionnaires over an approximately 2-month period. Before DNA extraction, prospective study blood samples were shipped either frozen or at room temperature. About this clone itself: The antigen it binds to is not known. Nothing much larger sits one base from this clone, and base qualities are not available.

CDR1 MNHEY and CDR2 SMNVEV were looked up in the germline V gene (reference sequence). Inclusive of the bounding cysteine and phenylalanine, the CDR3 is 15 residues long. The entry retains the CDR3 DNA only, 45 bases that are in frame from base 1. Trimming removed 5 bases from V and 4 bases from J; the gene matches leave 7 bases unexplained. TCRbeta CDR3 regions were amplified from genomic DNA using the immunoSEQ Assay, a bias-controlled multiplex PCR. On the study's bioinformatics: Nucleated cell counts per sample were estimated from amplification of reference gene primers within the assay. To quantify the absolute abundance of each unique TCRbeta CDR3 rearrangement, sequence reads were collapsed and filtered. For each sample, productive Simpson clonality was calculated as the square root of Simpson's diversity index over productive rearrangements. TCRdb provides this immuneACCESS table in a form limited to in-frame rearrangements. Some clones are lacking; in checked studies, under half of them reflect an unresolved V gene, and why the rest are absent is not known. Clone size and the V and J calls come from that table; the DNA yielded D and trimming. The sample has some 200,000 clones on record, around nine tenths of them singletons. The top ten hold 7.2% of the sample.

Specimen: PBMCs or T cells enriched from blood (not recorded which). The rearrangement combines TRBV27 with TRBJ2-2; 7 bases in the junction line up with TRBD1. The receptor was derived from a man younger than 40 in a cohort exposed to, infected with or recovered from COVID-19 (not recorded which). The sequence in DNA is TGTGCCAGCAGTCTAGGACAGGACACCACCGGGGAGCTGTTTTTT. The resulting protein is CASSLGQDTTGELFF.